The 22 T cell receptor beta chains given below trace back to one sample, sequenced in a study of cytomegalovirus exposure and HLA in healthy donors. TCRdb keeps only in-frame clones here, not all; method: immunoSEQ multiplex PCR. The sample shows 150,000 or so clones, roughly 86% of them seen only once. Input material: PBMCs. Receptors originate from a human donor in good health.

The rearrangement joins TRBV6-1 to TRBJ2-5; tentative D call: TRBD1 (6 bases). The V gene's germline CDR1 is MNHNS and CDR2 SASEGT. Between the trimmed V and J ends, which lost 7 bases and 3 bases, there was a span of 18 bases. The CDR3 is 15 residues long. The CDR3 DNA reads TGTGCCAGCAAAGGGCTCAGGGGCGTCGAAGAGACCCAGTACTTC. This codes for CASKGLRGVEETQYF.

As concerns this clone: Likely a read error: the CDR3 ends without its conserved phenylalanine or tryptophan. The DNA is left out, because the CDR3 cannot be placed on it with certainty; the CDR3 is given as TCRdb lists it. The V gene is TRBV29-1, the J gene TRBJ1-2. Germline CDR1 is SQVTM and CDR2 is ANQGSEA. The CDR3 spans 15 amino acids, including both terminal residues. CDR3 region: CSVEGGRGNYGYTYL.

The gene calls are TRBV5-4 and TRBJ2-3; the D is unclear. The CDR3 totals 17 residues. V was pared by 2 bases and J by 4 bases, with 20 bases between. The germline gives CDR1 SGHNT, CDR2 YYREEE (reference sequence). CDR3 sequence (DNA): TGTGCCAGCAGCTTTCGTTCGCTAGTTAGCTTTGCAGATACGCAGTATTTT. This encodes CASSFRSLVSFADTQYF.

The J gene is TRBJ2-1, the V gene TRBV15, with D possibly being TRBD1 (6 bases). V dropped 0 bases and J dropped 10 bases, with 13 bases sitting between them. Germline CDR1 LNHNV, CDR2 YYDKDF (reference sequence). This CDR3 comprises 14 residues. As DNA, the CDR3 is TGTGCCACCAGCAGAGAGAAGACAGGTGGCGAGCAGTTCTTC. Its protein product is CATSREKTGGEQFF.

The V and J genes are TRBV5-6 and TRBJ1-1; no clear D. The CDR3 is 13 amino acids. CDR1 is SGHDT and CDR2 is YYEEEE in the germline V gene. V was trimmed by 2 bases and J by 4 bases, leaving 9 bases between them. CDR3 loop: CASSFSRSTEAFF. For the CDR3, the DNA is TGTGCCAGCAGCTTTTCTCGCAGCACTGAAGCTTTCTTT.

The chain combines TRBV7-9 with TRBJ1-1, with D tentatively TRBD1 (6 bases). Germline V gene sequence: CDR1 SEHNR, CDR2 FQNEAQ (reference sequence). The CDR3 runs 15 residues. V lost 0 bases to trimming and J lost 1 base, with 9 bases between them. The chain's CDR3 is CASSLAGQSNTEAFF. The CDR3 DNA is TGTGCCAGCAGCTTAGCCGGACAGTCGAACACTGAAGCTTTCTTT.

V and J are TRBV7-3 and TRBJ2-1; 9 bases align to TRBD2. This CDR3 region has 17 residues. Germline V gives CDR1 SGHTA, CDR2 FQGTGA. Trimming cost V 1 base and J 3 bases; bases outside gene matches: 7. CDR3 coding DNA: TGTGCCAGCAGCTTAAACCCGCCTAGCGGGGTCTACAATGAGCAGTTCTTC. Protein product: CASSLNPPSGVYNEQFF.

This clone was counted between two and nine times. This chain links TRBV27 with TRBJ1-4; D is possibly TRBD1 (5 bases). With 3 bases removed from V and 8 bases from J, the gap between germline ends came to 13 bases. CDR1 and CDR2 from the germline V gene are MNHEY and SMNVEV (reference sequence). The CDR3 has 14 residues. CDR3 region: CASSLDRAGEKLFF. CDR3 coding DNA: TGTGCCAGCAGTTTGGATAGGGCAGGGGAAAAACTGTTTTTT.

On this clone: One junction end does not reproduce the germline sequence, and a read error may be involved. The chain has TRBV29-1 and TRBJ2-7; TRBD2 aligns across 8 bases. Per the germline V gene, CDR1 is SQVTM and CDR2 is ANQGSEA. The length of the CDR3 is 13 residues. Here the CDR3 DNA reads TGCAGCGCTGAAAGCGGGAGTAAGTACGAGCAGTACTTC. Residues: CSAESGSKYEQYF.

The chain uses TRBV27 and TRBJ2-1; 14 bases are shared with TRBD2. The CDR3 is 16 amino acids. Germline CDR1 MNHEY, CDR2 SMNVEV (reference sequence). Losses at the gene ends were 5 bases for V and 5 bases for J; bases not matched to a gene: 5. The CDR3 DNA follows: TGTGCCAGCAGTCACACGGGACTAGCGGGGGACAATGAGCAGTTCTTC. The encoded protein is CASSHTGLAGDNEQFF.

As to this clone: A single base separates this from a much larger clone, so it may be a read error. The same CDR3 also results from other DNA sequences found in this sample. The chain combines TRBV5-1 with TRBJ2-7; 9 bases are shared with TRBD2. The CDR3 runs to 14 residues. The germline V gene has CDR1 SGHRS and CDR2 YFSETQ. V trimming: 1 base; J trimming: 4 bases; junction bases outside the gene matches: 3. This CDR3 is CASSLYSGSYEQYF. CDR3 DNA: TGCGCCAGCAGCTTGTATAGCGGGAGTTACGAGCAGTACTTC.

The chain recombines TRBV18 with TRBJ1-2, with a tentative D call TRBD1 (5 bases). CDR1 is KGHSH and CDR2 is LQKENI in the germline V gene. The CDR3 has 14 residues. The germline V and J ends were trimmed by 3 bases and 2 bases, with 10 bases remaining between them. DNA of the CDR3: TGTGCCAGCTCACCCGCTCGGGGGAACTATGGCTACACCTTC. Amino acid sequence: CASSPARGNYGYTF.

The count of this clone is one. This chain joins TRBV21-1 and TRBJ2-3; TRBD2, as called in the table, went unchecked against the DNA. TRBV21-1 is assigned pseudogene status. The CDR3 sequence is 16 residues long. The CDR3 loop is CASSKAGLGLTDTQYF. The CDR3 DNA reads TGTGCCAGCAGCAAAGCTGGACTAGGACTCACAGATACGCAGTATTTT.

The rearrangement uses TRBV7-2 and TRBJ1-5, with D possibly TRBD1 on 5 matching bases. The V and J ends lost 1 base and 3 bases respectively, with 7 bases between them. The CDR3 totals 14 residues. The germline gives CDR1 SGHTA, CDR2 FQGNSA. The CDR3 region is CASSLVGDNQPQHF. CDR3 nucleotide sequence: TGTGCCAGCAGCTTAGTAGGGGACAATCAGCCCCAGCATTTT.

Concerning this clone itself: Mismatch with germline at one junction end may stem from a read error. The chain recombines TRBV7-3 with TRBJ1-1; perhaps TRBD1 as D (6 bases). The germline gives CDR1 SGHTA, CDR2 FQGTGA. This CDR3 has 14 residues. The CDR3 loop reads CASSSNYPTGHLNF. The DNA of the CDR3 is TGTGCCAGCAGCTCCAATTATCCCACGGGACATTTAAATTTT. The full variable domain, its missing parts supplied by reference TRBV7-3 and TRBJ1-1, is GAGVSQTPSNKVTEKGKYVELRCDPISGHTALYWYRQSLGQGPEFLIYFQGTGAADDSGLPNDRFFAVRPEGSVSTLKIQRTERGDSAVYLCASSSNYPTGHLNFGQGTRLTVV.

This chain links TRBV5-1 with TRBJ2-4; 7 bases fit TRBD2. J was trimmed by 8 bases and V by 0 bases; bases with no gene match: 8. The CDR3 covers 15 residues. Looked up from germline, CDR1 is SGHRS and CDR2 is YFSETQ. CDR3 protein: CASSLVTSTYDIQYF. In DNA form, the CDR3 reads TGCGCCAGCAGCTTGGTGACTAGCACCTATGACATTCAGTACTTC.

The CDR3 sequence: CASSKTGLTGELFF. The CDR3 nucleotides are TGTGCCAGCAGCAAGACAGGGTTAACCGGGGAGCTGTTTTTT. The chain carries TRBV6-5 and TRBJ2-2, with 7 bases matching TRBD1. The CDR3 consists of 14 residues. J was trimmed by 5 bases and V by 6 bases; bases with no gene match: 6. Germline-derived CDR1 and CDR2 are MNHEY and SVGAGI.

The V call is TRBV27, the J call TRBJ2-1; 9 bases agree with TRBD2. The CDR3 runs to 18 residues. Unmatched junction bases numbered 8, after V lost 0 bases and J lost 2 bases. Germline values: CDR1 MNHEY, CDR2 SMNVEV (reference sequence). Here the CDR3 DNA reads TGTGCCAGCAGTTTATCGTTTTGGCGGGGGGGTCCCTACAATGAGCAGTTCTTC. Translation gives CASSLSFWRGGPYNEQFF.

The J gene is TRBJ1-5, the V gene TRBV5-1; 9 bases map to TRBD1. From germline, CDR1 is SGHRS and CDR2 YFSETQ. This CDR3 spans 15 amino acids. V lost 5 bases and J lost 3; bases outside the gene matches: 6. As DNA, the CDR3 is TGCGCCAGCAGAGACGGGACAGGGCCCAATCAGCCCCAGCATTTT. Translation gives CASRDGTGPNQPQHF.

The genes are TRBV30 and TRBJ1-4; D is uncertain. Germline V CDR1 and CDR2: GTSNPN, SVGIG (reference sequence). CDR3 size: 14 residues. The V end was cut by 5 bases, the J end by 5 bases, with 15 bases between. The CDR3 region has the DNA TGTGCCTGGGGCGGAACACTAAGGAATGAAAAACTGTTTTTT. Translated: CAWGGTLRNEKLFF.

The gene calls are TRBV12-5 and TRBJ2-2, with 7 bases fitting TRBD1. V lost 5 bases to trimming and J lost 1 base; unmatched junction nucleotides: 7. The CDR3 spans 16 residues. From germline, CDR1 is LGHNT and CDR2 FRNRAP. The DNA of the CDR3 is TGTGCTAGTGGTCTGTCTAGGGGGCTGAACACCGGGGAGCTGTTTTTT. Translation gives CASGLSRGLNTGELFF.

The rearrangement joins TRBV5-6 to TRBJ2-7, with D possibly being TRBD2 (6 bases). V was shortened by 4 bases and J by 2 bases, with 19 bases between the two germline ends. This CDR3 comprises 16 residues. Per the germline V gene, CDR1 is SGHDT and CDR2 is YYEEEE. The CDR3 spells CASSVYGTSYAYEQYF. In nucleotides, the CDR3 is TGTGCCAGCAGCGTATACGGGACTTCCTACGCCTACGAGCAGTACTTC.